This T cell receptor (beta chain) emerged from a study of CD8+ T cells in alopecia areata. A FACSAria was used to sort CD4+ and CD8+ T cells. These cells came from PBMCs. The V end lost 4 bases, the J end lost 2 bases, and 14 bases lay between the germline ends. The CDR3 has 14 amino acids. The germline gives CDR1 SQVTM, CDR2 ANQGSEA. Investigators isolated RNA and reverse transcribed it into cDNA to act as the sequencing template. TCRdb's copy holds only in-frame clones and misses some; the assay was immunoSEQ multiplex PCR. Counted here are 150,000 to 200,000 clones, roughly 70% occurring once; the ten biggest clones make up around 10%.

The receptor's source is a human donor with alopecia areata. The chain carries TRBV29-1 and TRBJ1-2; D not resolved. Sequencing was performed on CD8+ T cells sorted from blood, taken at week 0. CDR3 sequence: CSVVEQSSNYGYTF. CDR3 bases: TGCAGCGTTGTTGAGCAGTCCTCAAACTATGGCTACACCTTC.